One sample yielded the 7 T cell receptor beta chains listed below, sequenced in a study of graft-versus-host responses after intestinal transplantation. TCRdb's copy holds only in-frame clones and misses some; the assay was immunoSEQ multiplex PCR. The sample records 75,000 to 100,000 clones, about 84% being singletons. Sequencing used PBMCs, obtained 255 days after intestinal transplant. These receptors were collected from a human patient who received an intestinal transplant, so some T cells may come from the graft donor.

This clone was found a few times. The gene calls are TRBV9 and TRBJ1-2; D not certain. Germline CDR1 is SGDLS and CDR2 is YYNGEE. The CDR3 length is 15 residues. Deletions cut 0 bases from V and 1 base from J, with 10 bases between. In DNA, the CDR3 is TGTGCCAGCAGCGTAGGGCTGAACAGTAACTATGGCTACACCTTC. This sequence encodes CASSVGLNSNYGYTF.

This chain joins TRBV11-3 and TRBJ2-7; D remains ambiguous. Germline V gene sequence: CDR1 SGHNT, CDR2 YENEEA. The V gene lost 8 bases and the J gene lost 3 bases, with 17 bases spanning the gap. The CDR3 sequence is 14 residues long. Here the CDR3 reads CASPTSPRCYEQYF. CDR3 nucleotides: TGTGCCAGCCCGACTTCTCCGCGGTGCTACGAGCAGTACTTC.

The genes are TRBV4-1 and TRBJ2-7; TRBD1 agrees at 9 bases. Per germline, CDR1 MGHRA and CDR2 YSYEKL. The junction had 7 bases not matched to a gene; V was cut back by 3 bases and J by 4 bases. The CDR3 has 15 amino acids. The CDR3 coding sequence is TGCGCCAGCAGCCATATCCGGGACAGGGCATACGAGCAGTACTTC. This gives the protein CASSHIRDRAYEQYF.

The chain recombines TRBV14 with TRBJ2-7; a weak D match, TRBD2 (6 bases). V lost 4 bases and J lost 1, with 14 bases in between. The V gene's germline CDR1 is SGHDN and CDR2 FVKESK. This CDR3 is 15 amino acids long. In nucleotides, the CDR3 is TGTGCCAGCAGCCTAGTGGGAGGAGGGTCCTACGAGCAGTACTTC. This codes for CASSLVGGGSYEQYF. Full variable domain (rest looked up from reference TRBV14 and TRBJ2-7): EAGVTQFPSHSVIEKGQTVTLRCDPISGHDNLYWYRRVMGKEIKFLLHFVKESKQDESGMPNNRFLAERTGGTYSTLKVQPAELEDSGVYFCASSLVGGGSYEQYFGPGTRLTVT.

This clone has only a few counts. The chain joins TRBV7-2 to TRBJ2-1; TRBD2 matches 14 bases. The CDR3 is 16 residues long. Germline lookup yields CDR1 SGHTA and CDR2 FQGNSA. V was pared by 5 bases and J by 7 bases, with 7 bases of the junction left unmatched. The CDR3 DNA sequence: TGTGCCAGCAGCCCACGACTAGCGGGGGGGCGAAATGAGCAGTTCTTC. This gives the protein CASSPRLAGGRNEQFF.

This chain uses TRBV15 with TRBJ1-4; a possible D gene is TRBD1 (5 bases). The V end lost 0 bases, the J end lost 8 bases, and 10 bases lay between the germline ends. CDR3 length equals 14 residues. Germline V gene sequence: CDR1 LNHNV, CDR2 YYDKDF (reference sequence). The CDR3 loop reads CATSRDRAREKLFF. CDR3 coding DNA: TGTGCCACCAGCAGAGACAGGGCCCGGGAAAAACTGTTTTTT. Full variable domain (missing parts from reference TRBV15 and TRBJ1-4): DAMVIQNPRYQVTQFGKPVTLSCSQTLNHNVMYWYQQKSSQAPKLLFHYYDKDFNNEADTPDNFQSRRPNTSFCFLDIRSPGLGDTAMYLCATSRDRAREKLFFGSGTQLSVL.

This chain links TRBV5-1 with TRBJ1-4, with D uncertain. Germline lookup yields CDR1 SGHRS and CDR2 YFSETQ. This CDR3 contains 12 residues. The V gene lost 5 bases and the J gene lost 6 bases, with 8 bases spanning the gap. CDR3 DNA sequence: TGCGCCAGCAGGGGCCGGGATGAAAAACTGTTTTTT. Translated: CASRGRDEKLFF.